This paragraph reports one T cell receptor (beta chain). Given a much more abundant clone one base away, this may be a read error. The data were obtained in a study of T cells in Graves' hyperthyroidism and ophthalmopathy. It was RNA transcripts that yielded the amplified TCR beta CDR3 regions. RT-PCR in the first round (using the HTBI primer set) targeted the TCR CDR3. TCRdb reanalysed the multiplex PCR reads using MiXCR and keeps one entry per CDR3 protein. Found here are some 760,000 distinct CDR3 sequences, 12% to 15% of them singletons; the top ten hold roughly a tenth. The length of the CDR3 is 18 residues. Trimming removed 3 bases from V and 6 bases from J, with 24 bases in between. Germline V gene sequence: CDR1 SGDLS, CDR2 YYNGEE.

Sequenced material: blood. This TCR derives from a woman younger than 30 with Graves' hyperthyroidism. The rearrangement joins TRBV9 to TRBJ2-2; D uncertain. CDR3 nucleotide sequence: TGTGCCAGCAGCGAATCTCCCTCCAATGCGACTCGTCCCGGGGAGCTGTTTTTT. Amino acid sequence: CASSESPSNATRPGELFF.